These 3 T cell receptor beta chains were all obtained from the same sample, sequenced in a study of PD-L1 blockade in urothelial cancer. The repertoire was sequenced with immunoSEQ multiplex PCR; TCRdb's copy has only in-frame clones and lacks some. The repertoire holds 71,000 or so clones, with roughly nine tenths as singletons. This specimen consisted of PBMCs, obtained around atezolizumab (anti-PD-L1) treatment. Receptors originate from a man in his sixties with urothelial cancer.

V usage is TRBV7-8 and J usage is TRBJ2-3; D possibly corresponds to TRBD2 (5 bases). Germline loops: CDR1 SGHVS, CDR2 FQNEAQ. V lost 2 bases and J lost 3, with 15 bases in between. This CDR3 region has 16 residues. In DNA, the CDR3 is TGTGCCAGCAGCTTAATCAGTCGTAGGGAGACAGATACGCAGTATTTT. Amino acid sequence: CASSLISRRETDTQYF.

CDR3 in amino acids: CASSPQAGGLNEQFF. CDR3 nucleotide sequence: TGTGCCAGCAGCCCCCAAGCGGGGGGCCTCAATGAGCAGTTCTTC. The J gene is TRBJ2-1, the V gene TRBV4-2, with TRBD2 matching over 9 bases. The CDR3 has 15 residues. J was trimmed by 6 bases and V by 4 bases; bases with no gene match: 7. CDR1 is LGHNA and CDR2 is YNFKEQ in the germline V gene.

This clone was seen only once. The genes are TRBV5-1 and TRBJ2-2; no clear D. The CDR3 is made up of 16 amino acids. Germline V gives CDR1 SGHRS, CDR2 YFSETQ. Between the trimmed V and J ends, which lost 0 bases and 9 bases, there was a span of 18 bases. CDR3 region: CASSLAVGAAGRELFF. CDR3 nucleotide sequence: TGCGCCAGCAGCTTGGCCGTCGGAGCAGCCGGCCGGGAGCTGTTTTTT.